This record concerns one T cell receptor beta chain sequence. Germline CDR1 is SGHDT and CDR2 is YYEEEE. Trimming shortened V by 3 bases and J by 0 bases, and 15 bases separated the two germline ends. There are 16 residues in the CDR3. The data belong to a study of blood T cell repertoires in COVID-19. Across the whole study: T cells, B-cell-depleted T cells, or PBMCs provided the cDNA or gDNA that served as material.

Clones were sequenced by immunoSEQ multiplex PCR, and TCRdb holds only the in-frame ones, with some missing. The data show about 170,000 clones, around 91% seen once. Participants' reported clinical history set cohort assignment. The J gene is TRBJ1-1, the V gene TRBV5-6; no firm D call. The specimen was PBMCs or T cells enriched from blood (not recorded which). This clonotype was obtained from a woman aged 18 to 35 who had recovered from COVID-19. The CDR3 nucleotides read TGTGCCAGCAGCTCATTGGTCGGGGAAATGAACACTGAAGCTTTCTTT. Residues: CASSSLVGEMNTEAFF. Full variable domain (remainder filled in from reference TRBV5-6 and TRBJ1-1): DAGVTQSPTHLIKTRGQQVTLRCSPKSGHDTVSWYQQALGQGPQFIFQYYEEEERQRGNFPDRFSGHQFPNYSSELNVNALLLGDSALYLCASSSLVGEMNTEAFFGQGTRLTVV.